The rows below give T cell receptor beta chains drawn from one sample of a study of blood T cell repertoires in COVID-19. This table comes from immunoSEQ multiplex PCR, and its TCRdb copy is limited to in-frame clones, with some not included. The data hold about 180,000 clones, with approximately 85% observed a single time. The sample comprised peripheral blood. The source of these receptors is a man at least 80 years old with COVID-19, enrolled during active disease. Each CDR3 is given with its conserved first and last residue. Fields, in order: V gene, clone size, J gene, D gene, CDR3 protein, CDR3 DNA. D genes are given only for firm matches. Size values are once, few and many counts, or a class for expanded clones, and some rows have none.

>TRBV5-1|-|TRBJ2-1|TRBD1
CASSRSGLGQGDLNEQFF
TGCGCCAGCAGCAGGTCGGGTCTGGGACAGGGGGATCTCAATGAGCAGTTCTTC
>TRBV4-1|few|TRBJ1-2|-
CASSQALAQVYGYTF
TGCGCCAGCAGCCAAGCTCTCGCTCAGGTTTATGGCTACACCTTC
>TRBV7-2|-|TRBJ1-2|TRBD1
CASSFLRGRNGYTF
TGTGCCAGCAGCTTTCTCAGGGGGCGGAATGGCTACACCTTC
>TRBV28|-|TRBJ1-5|TRBD1
CASRGQGANQPQHF
TGTGCCAGCAGGGGACAGGGGGCCAATCAGCCCCAGCATTTT
>TRBV2|once|TRBJ1-3|-
CASSESPGNGNTIYF
TGTGCCAGCAGTGAGTCACCAGGGAACGGAAACACCATATATTTT
>TRBV7-2|-|TRBJ1-2|TRBD1
CASSLGSGQGHGYTF
TGTGCCAGCAGCTTAGGGTCCGGACAGGGCCATGGCTACACCTTC
>TRBV7-2|-|TRBJ1-2|-
CASSLGTHYGYTF
TGTGCCAGCAGCTTAGGGACACACTATGGCTACACCTTC
>TRBV7-7|-|TRBJ2-2|-
CASSLEGAGTGELFF
TGTGCCAGCAGCTTAGAAGGGGCCGGCACCGGGGAGCTGTTTTTT
>TRBV12-3/TRBV12-4|-|TRBJ2-3|-
CASTPGADTQYF
TGTGCCAGCACCCCCGGAGCAGATACGCAGTATTTT
>TRBV12-1|-|TRBJ1-5|-
CASSFVRVYSNQPQHF
TGTGCCAGCAGCTTTGTGAGGGTTTATAGCAATCAGCCCCAGCATTTT
>TRBV7-9|-|TRBJ1-6|TRBD1
CASSNQRGTGVTSPLHF
TGTGCCAGCAGCAACCAGAGGGGAACAGGGGTTACTTCACCCCTCCACTTT
>TRBV4-1|-|TRBJ2-7|-
CASSPSPGEQYF
TGCGCCAGCAGCCCGTCACCGGGGGAGCAGTACTTC
>TRBV5-6|-|TRBJ2-7|-
CASSPGTKSYEQYF
TGTGCCAGCAGCCCCGGGACAAAATCCTACGAGCAGTACTTC
>TRBV6-2/TRBV6-3|-|TRBJ1-1|-
CASSWGLVLNTEAFF
TGTGCCAGCAGCTGGGGCCTCGTCCTGAACACTGAAGCTTTCTTT
>TRBV7-3|-|TRBJ1-3|-
CASSLTGPTGPGNTIYF
TGTGCCAGCAGCTTAACTGGCCCTACAGGGCCCGGAAACACCATATATTTT
>TRBV13|-|TRBJ1-2|-
CASSRQQNYGYTF
TGTGCCAGCAGCAGACAGCAGAACTATGGCTACACCTTC
>TRBV19|-|TRBJ1-5|-
CASDPGQRPNQPQHF
TGTGCCAGCGACCCTGGACAGCGACCCAATCAGCCCCAGCATTTT
>TRBV18|-|TRBJ2-1|TRBD1
CASSPSGQGSNEQFF
TGTGCCAGCTCACCCTCGGGACAGGGTTCCAATGAGCAGTTCTTC
>TRBV12-3/TRBV12-4|-|TRBJ1-5|TRBD1
CASSWDRDQPQHF
TGTGCCAGCAGTTGGGACAGAGATCAGCCCCAGCATTTT
>TRBV27|-|TRBJ1-6|-
CASSLRRGGHNSPLHF
TGTGCCAGCAGTTTAAGGAGAGGCGGGCATAATTCACCCCTCCACTTT
>TRBV5-4|-|TRBJ2-1|TRBD1
CASSGRDREGNEQFF
TGTGCCAGCAGCGGCCGGGACAGGGAGGGAAATGAGCAGTTCTTC
>TRBV6-5|-|TRBJ2-1|-
CASRALQGGGNEQFF
TGTGCCAGCAGGGCTTTACAGGGGGGGGGCAATGAGCAGTTCTTC
>TRBV5-4|-|TRBJ2-3|TRBD1
CASSSRGGPGMYF
TGTGCCAGCAGCTCCCGAGGGGGCCCGGGAATGTATTTT
>TRBV24-1|-|TRBJ2-5|-
CATSDRTGETQYF
TGTGCCACCAGTGACCGGACTGGGGAGACCCAGTACTTC
>TRBV5-1|-|TRBJ1-3|TRBD1
CASSLSPGTGGSSNTIYF
TGCGCCAGCAGCTTATCCCCCGGGACAGGGGGCAGTAGTAACACCATATATTTT
>TRBV18|-|TRBJ1-5|TRBD1
CASSDRDSYQPQHF
TGTGCCAGCTCGGACCGGGACAGCTATCAGCCCCAGCATTTT
>TRBV5-1|-|TRBJ2-1|TRBD2
CASSLPVGGWNEQFF
TGCGCCAGCAGCCTACCCGTGGGAGGGTGGAATGAGCAGTTCTTC
>TRBV6-5|-|TRBJ2-5|TRBD2
CASSSHIGGDQETQYF
TGTGCCAGCAGTTCCCACATTGGGGGGGACCAAGAGACCCAGTACTTC